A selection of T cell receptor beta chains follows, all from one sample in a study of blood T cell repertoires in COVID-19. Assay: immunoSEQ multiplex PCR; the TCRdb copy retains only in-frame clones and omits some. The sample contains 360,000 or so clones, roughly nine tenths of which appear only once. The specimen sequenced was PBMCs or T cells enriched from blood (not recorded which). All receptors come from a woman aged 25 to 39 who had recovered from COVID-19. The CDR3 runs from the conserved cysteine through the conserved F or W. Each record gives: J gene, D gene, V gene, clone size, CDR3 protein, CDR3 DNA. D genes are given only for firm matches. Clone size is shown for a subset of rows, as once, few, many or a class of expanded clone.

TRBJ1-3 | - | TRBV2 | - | CASTRDSSGNTIYF | TGTGCCAGCACGAGAGACAGCTCTGGAAACACCATATATTTT
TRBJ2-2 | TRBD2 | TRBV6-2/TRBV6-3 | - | CASSILAGTGELFF | TGTGCCAGCAGTATACTAGCGGGGACCGGGGAGCTGTTTTTT
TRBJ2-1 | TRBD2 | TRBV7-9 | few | CASNHPTSGGRDEQFF | TGTGCCAGCAATCATCCAACTAGCGGGGGGCGAGATGAGCAGTTCTTC
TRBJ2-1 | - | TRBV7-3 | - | CASSFQAGPTHEQFF | TGTGCCAGCAGCTTTCAGGCTGGCCCTACCCATGAGCAGTTCTTC
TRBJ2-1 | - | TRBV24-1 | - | CATSDAGRNNEQFF | TGTGCCACCAGTGACGCGGGACGCAACAATGAGCAGTTCTTC
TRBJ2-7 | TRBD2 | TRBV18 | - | CASSPPLAGVVYEQYF | TGTGCCAGCTCACCCCCCCTAGCGGGAGTAGTCTACGAGCAGTACTTC
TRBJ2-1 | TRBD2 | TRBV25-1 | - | CASSDTSGGAYNEQFF | TGTGCCAGCAGTGATACTAGCGGGGGGGCCTACAATGAGCAGTTCTTC
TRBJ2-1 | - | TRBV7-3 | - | CASSLLGGYNEQFF | TGTGCCAGCAGCTTATTAGGCGGATACAATGAGCAGTTCTTC
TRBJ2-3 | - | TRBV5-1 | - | CASSLGAGLDTQYF | TGCGCCAGCAGCTTGGGGGCTGGACTCGATACGCAGTATTTT
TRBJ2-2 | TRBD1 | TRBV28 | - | CASSSMDRGTGELFF | TGTGCCAGCAGTTCAATGGACAGGGGCACCGGGGAGCTGTTTTTT
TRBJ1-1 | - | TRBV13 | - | CASSPQGSTEAFF | TGTGCCAGCAGCCCCCAGGGTAGCACTGAAGCTTTCTTT
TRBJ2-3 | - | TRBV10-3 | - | CAISESGGFTDTQYF | TGTGCCATCAGTGAGTCGGGGGGTTTCACAGATACGCAGTATTTT
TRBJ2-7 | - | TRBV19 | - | CASSIAGDSYEQYF | TGTGCCAGTAGTATTGCAGGGGACTCCTACGAGCAGTACTTC
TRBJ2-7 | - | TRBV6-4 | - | CASSSPPGFEQYF | TGTGCCAGCAGCTCCCCCCCTGGCTTCGAGCAGTACTTC
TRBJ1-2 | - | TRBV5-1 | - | CASSLATGRNYGYTF | TGCGCCAGCAGCTTGGCCACAGGGCGCAACTATGGCTACACCTTC
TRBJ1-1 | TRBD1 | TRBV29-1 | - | CSVGQGAITEAFF | TGCAGCGTTGGACAGGGGGCCATCACTGAAGCTTTCTTT
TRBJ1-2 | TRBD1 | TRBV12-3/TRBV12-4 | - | CASSLGTGSGYTF | TGTGCCAGCAGTTTGGGGACAGGGAGCGGCTACACCTTC
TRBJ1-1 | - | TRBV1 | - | CTSSQDCGYPEAFF | TGCACCAGCAGCCAAGATTGCGGGTACCCTGAAGCTTTCTTT
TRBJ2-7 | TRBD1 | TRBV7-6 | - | CASSARDRTYEQYF | TGTGCCAGCAGCGCCCGGGACAGAACCTACGAGCAGTACTTC
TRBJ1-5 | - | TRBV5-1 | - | CASSLDYSNQPQHF | TGCGCCAGCAGCTTGGACTATAGCAATCAGCCCCAGCATTTT
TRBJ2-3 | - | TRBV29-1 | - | CSVDSPRGVTQYF | TGCAGCGTTGACTCGCCCCGCGGTGTTACGCAGTATTTT
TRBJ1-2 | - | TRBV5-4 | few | CASSFDWDIGYGYTF | TGTGCCAGCAGCTTTGATTGGGACATTGGCTATGGCTACACCTTC
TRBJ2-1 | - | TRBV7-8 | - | CASSQQDEQFF | TGTGCCAGCAGCCAGCAGGATGAGCAGTTCTTC
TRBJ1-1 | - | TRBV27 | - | CASRSTGNTEAFF | TGTGCCAGCAGGTCTACAGGGAACACTGAAGCTTTCTTT
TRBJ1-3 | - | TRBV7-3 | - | CASSAGPGNTIYF | TGTGCCAGCAGCGCAGGGCCCGGAAACACCATATATTTT
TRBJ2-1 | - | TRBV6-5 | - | CASSRAPGRINEQFF | TGTGCCAGCAGCCGTGCGCCGGGAAGGATCAATGAGCAGTTCTTC
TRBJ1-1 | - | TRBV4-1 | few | CASSHSQGLTEAFF | TGCGCCAGCAGCCATTCCCAGGGGCTGACTGAAGCTTTCTTT
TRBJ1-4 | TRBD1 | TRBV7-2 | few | CASSLLPGQGDKLFF | TGTGCCAGCAGCTTACTTCCGGGACAGGGAGATAAACTGTTTTTT
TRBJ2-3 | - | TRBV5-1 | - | CASRSDGGPRDTQYF | TGCGCCAGCAGATCCGATGGGGGCCCCAGAGATACGCAGTATTTT
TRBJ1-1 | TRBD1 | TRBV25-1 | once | CASSEYGTGITEAFF | TGTGCCAGCAGTGAATATGGGACAGGGATAACTGAAGCTTTCTTT
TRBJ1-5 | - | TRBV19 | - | CASTRGGRSNQPQHF | TGTGCCAGTACGCGTGGAGGACGGAGCAATCAGCCCCAGCATTTT
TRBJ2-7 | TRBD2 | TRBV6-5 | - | CASTSPSGGTYEQYF | TGTGCCAGCACGTCCCCTAGCGGGGGAACCTACGAGCAGTACTTC
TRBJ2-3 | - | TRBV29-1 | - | CSVAWGKGVDTQYF | TGCAGCGTCGCATGGGGGAAGGGGGTCGATACGCAGTATTTT
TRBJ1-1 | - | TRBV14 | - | CASSASGAEAFF | TGTGCCAGCAGCGCAAGCGGAGCCGAAGCTTTCTTT
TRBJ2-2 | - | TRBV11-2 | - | CASSPPNRGTSWELFF | TGTGCCAGCAGCCCCCCAAACCGAGGGACTTCCTGGGAGCTGTTTTTT
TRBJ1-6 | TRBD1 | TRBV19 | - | CASRPTGGNSPLHF | TGTGCCAGTAGACCAACAGGGGGAAATTCACCCCTCCACTTT
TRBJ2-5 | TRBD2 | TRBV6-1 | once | CASSEAGTSGGRSETQYF | TGTGCCAGCAGTGAAGCGGGGACTAGCGGGGGACGTTCAGAGACCCAGTACTTC
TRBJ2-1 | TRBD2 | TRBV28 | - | CASSPQEREGGNEQFF | TGTGCCAGCAGTCCCCAGGAGCGGGAGGGTGGCAATGAGCAGTTCTTC
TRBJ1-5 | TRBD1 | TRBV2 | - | CASSEASSGGQPQHF | TGTGCCAGCAGTGAAGCGTCCTCAGGGGGCCAGCCCCAGCATTTT
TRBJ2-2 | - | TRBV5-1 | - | CASSLGTTYTGELFF | TGCGCCAGCAGCTTGGGGACAACCTACACCGGGGAGCTGTTTTTT
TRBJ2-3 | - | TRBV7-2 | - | CASSQGGQSTDTQYF | TGTGCCAGCAGCCAAGGGGGACAAAGCACAGATACGCAGTATTTT
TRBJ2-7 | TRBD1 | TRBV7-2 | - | CASSLGLGTAYEQYF | TGTGCCAGCAGCTTAGGGCTCGGGACAGCTTACGAGCAGTACTTC
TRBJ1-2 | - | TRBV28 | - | CASSAGFYGYTF | TGTGCCAGCAGTGCGGGGTTTTATGGCTACACCTTC
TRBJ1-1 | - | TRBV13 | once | CASSLKQWNTEAFF | TGTGCCAGCAGCCTAAAACAGTGGAACACTGAAGCTTTCTTT
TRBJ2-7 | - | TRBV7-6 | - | CASSLQPGAEQYF | TGTGCCAGCAGCTTACAACCAGGGGCCGAGCAGTACTTC
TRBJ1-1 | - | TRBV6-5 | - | CASSKLQGVSEAFF | TGTGCCAGCAGTAAGCTACAGGGAGTCTCTGAAGCTTTCTTT
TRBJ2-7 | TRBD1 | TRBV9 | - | CASSVGGRTGGGNEQYF | TGTGCCAGCAGCGTAGGGGGCCGGACAGGGGGAGGCAACGAGCAGTACTTC
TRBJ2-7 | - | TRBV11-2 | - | CASSFRGRAYEQYF | TGTGCCAGCAGCTTTAGGGGAAGGGCCTACGAGCAGTACTTC
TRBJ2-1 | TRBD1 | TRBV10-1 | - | CASSDQGQGNTYNEQFF | TGCGCCAGCAGTGACCAGGGACAGGGGAATACCTACAATGAGCAGTTCTTC
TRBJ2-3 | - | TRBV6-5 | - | CASSYSRADTQYF | TGTGCCAGCAGTTACAGCAGGGCAGATACGCAGTATTTT
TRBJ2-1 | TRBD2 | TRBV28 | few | CASRSSLGSGSLYNEQFF | TGTGCCAGCAGGTCCTCCTTGGGTAGCGGGAGTCTCTACAATGAGCAGTTCTTC
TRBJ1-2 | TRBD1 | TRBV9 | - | CASSSTGAANYGYTF | TGTGCCAGCAGCTCGACAGGGGCCGCAAACTATGGCTACACCTTC
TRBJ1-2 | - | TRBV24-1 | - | CATSDGRGAQGYTF | TGTGCCACCAGTGATGGTCGGGGGGCACAGGGCTACACCTTC
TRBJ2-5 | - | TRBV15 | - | CATSRGLVRETQYF | TGTGCCACCAGCAGAGGACTAGTAAGGGAGACCCAGTACTTC
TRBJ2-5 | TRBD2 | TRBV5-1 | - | CASSLGSGSDETQYF | TGCGCCAGCAGCTTAGGTAGCGGGAGCGATGAGACCCAGTACTTC
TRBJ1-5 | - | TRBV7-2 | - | CASSFDRVNQPQHF | TGTGCCAGCAGCTTTGACAGAGTCAATCAGCCCCAGCATTTT
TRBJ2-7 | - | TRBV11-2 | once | CASSDPGHQGIEQYF | TGTGCCAGCAGCGACCCGGGACACCAAGGGATCGAGCAGTACTTC